This T cell receptor (beta chain) was captured by sequencing in a study of Ad26.COV2.S vaccination and SARS-CoV-2 variants. CDR3 length: 12 amino acids. The V gene lost 1 base and the J gene lost 2 bases, with 5 bases spanning the gap. The germline V gene has CDR1 GTSNPN and CDR2 SVGIG (reference sequence). The assay was immunoSEQ multiplex PCR, and TCRdb's table has in-frame clones only and misses some. The repertoire has around 170,000 clones, about 83% of them found once; the top ten carry about 5.9%. The genes are TRBV30 and TRBJ1-2; D unresolved. Sequenced material: peripheral blood, taken after recovery from COVID-19. The TCR sequence derives from a human donor who had recovered from COVID-19. For the CDR3, the DNA is TGTGCCTGGAGTGCGGGGAACTATGGCTACACCTTC. The encoded protein is CAWSAGNYGYTF.